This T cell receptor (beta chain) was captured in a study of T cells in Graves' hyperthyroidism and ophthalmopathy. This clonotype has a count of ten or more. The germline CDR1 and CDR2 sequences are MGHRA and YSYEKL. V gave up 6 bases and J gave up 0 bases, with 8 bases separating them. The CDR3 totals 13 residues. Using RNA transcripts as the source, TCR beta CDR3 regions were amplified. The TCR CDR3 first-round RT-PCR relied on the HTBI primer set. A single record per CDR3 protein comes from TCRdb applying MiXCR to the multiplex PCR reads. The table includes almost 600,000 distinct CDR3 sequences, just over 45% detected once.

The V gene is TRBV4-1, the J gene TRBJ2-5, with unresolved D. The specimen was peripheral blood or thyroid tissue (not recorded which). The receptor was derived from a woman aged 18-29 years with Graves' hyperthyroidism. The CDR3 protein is CASRPRNQETQYF. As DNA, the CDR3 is TGCGCCAGCAGGCCACGAAACCAAGAGACCCAGTACTTC.